This T cell receptor (beta chain) emerged from a study of Ad26.COV2.S vaccination and SARS-CoV-2 variants. Study details: Of the COV1001 trial arms, the Ad26.COV2.S arm included the donor.

Noted treatment: some 19 received Ad26.COV2.S at low or high dose, single or two shots; 5 received placebo; per-sample allocation not given. After the first vaccine or placebo injection, samples were drawn on day 63. Generated by immunoSEQ multiplex PCR, the TCRdb table keeps only in-frame clones and is missing some. The sample contains 350,000 to 500,000 clones, less than 95% of which appear only once. This clone turned up a few times. Germline-derived CDR1 and CDR2 are LGHDT and YNNKEL (reference sequence). The CDR3 contains 15 residues. With 6 bases clipped from V and 6 bases from J, the junction kept 13 bases outside the gene matches.

This clonotype was sampled from a person between 18 and 65 years old who received the Ad26.COV2.S COVID-19 vaccine or a placebo. The chain joins TRBV3-1 (or the pseudogene TRBV3-2) to TRBJ2-7, with 8 bases that match TRBD2. The input for sequencing was peripheral blood, taken in a trial of Ad26.COV2.S vaccine versus placebo. Here the CDR3 reads CASRPGYGRAAEQYF. Here the CDR3 DNA reads TGTGCCAGCAGGCCCGGGTACGGGAGGGCCGCCGAGCAGTACTTC.